This T cell receptor (beta chain) was observed in a study of T-cell memory formation after mild COVID-19. Study-wide findings and caveats: Proof of SARS-CoV-2 specificity was absent for the second-wave clones that crested on day 37. CD4/CD8 balance characterized clones contracting day 15 to 85, and CD4+ skew characterized later expanders.

One entry per CDR3 protein, called by TCRdb with MiXCR from the 5' RACE reads. The table has 280,000 or so distinct CDR3 sequences, approximately 7.6% seen once; the top ten hold 20% to 25%. Looked up from germline, CDR1 is DFQATT and CDR2 is SNEGSKA (reference sequence). CDR3 length: 15 amino acids. Remarks on this clonotype: Its antigen is still unknown. A junction boundary mismatches the germline segment, possibly from a read error.

Sequenced material: PBMCs or a T cell subset sorted from them (not recorded which). This receptor was taken from a man younger than 35 who had mild COVID-19 (a few samples of this study predate the infection). Cell type and time point are not known. The chain has TRBV20-1 and TRBJ2-7; TRBD1 matches at 10 bases. CDR3 in amino acids: CSDRDQGQGTYEQYF. In nucleotides, the CDR3 is TGCAGTGATAGAGATCAGGGACAGGGGACCTACGAGCAGTACTTC.